Listed below are T cell receptor beta chains from one sample, sequenced in a study of OX40 agonist ivuxolimab in advanced cancers. The assay was immunoSEQ multiplex PCR, and TCRdb's table has in-frame clones only and misses some. This sample has more than 60,000 clones, with around 87% found just once. This sample comprised CD4+ or CD8+ T cells sorted from blood, obtained in a trial of the OX40 agonist ivuxolimab. These TCRs come from an adult with an advanced solid tumor such as melanoma, head and neck, liver or kidney cancer. Each CDR3 is given with its conserved first and last residue.

V | CDR3
TRBV27 | CASSLLGLGVNEQFF
TRBV27 | CASSLYGRGNSYEQYF
TRBV5-1 | CASRYQADSNTEAFF
TRBV7-2 | CASSLAQTIYNEQFF
TRBV7-9 | CASSLELYEQFF
TRBV6-1 | CASSEAAGDEQYF
TRBV18 | CASSPIADSYNEQFF
TRBV10-2 | CASRGDRVGRETQYF
TRBV28 | CASSLGTGNTDTQYF
TRBV19 | CASSMGFSTDTQYF
TRBV4-3 | CASSQDFGRESEGYF
TRBV10-3 | CAISDRGPGAGELFF
TRBV5-1 | CASSNPDTQYF
TRBV4-1 | CASSQEYDGQETQYF
TRBV7-2 | CASSLAGREQFF
TRBV10-3 | CAISENGQYQPQHF
TRBV6-5 | CASSPRDRREKLFF
TRBV5-1 | CASSLGAAETQYF
TRBV6-1 | CASSILSRIETQYF
TRBV11-3 | CASSPPGLAHEQFF
TRBV5-1 | CASSLGQGKFGNTIYF
TRBV18 | CASSLGQGHEQYF
TRBV7-9 | CASSFSSMVGRAGQETQYF
TRBV25-1 | CASSDSGRFDEQYF
TRBV15 | CATSRTTGGSRANVLTF
TRBV6-9 | CASTDGYGYTF
TRBV5-4 | CASSFLSSGDTDTQYF